This T cell receptor (beta chain) originates from a study of T cell repertoires in cytomegalovirus infection (dated by TCRdb to about 2019). For the wider study: The HLA type of each donor mattered for the analysis, because public TCR beta signatures pointed to carriage of CMV infection along with the matching HLA type. The paper as a whole reports these results and caveats: The ex vivo response was dominated by HLA-C-restricted CMV-specific TCR beta clonotypes, and the single most frequent clonotype in two of eight donors was supplied by these HLA-C-restricted clonotypes. Carriers of CMV infection plus the relevant HLA type were discriminated by the cumulative frequency of public TCR beta family members in the study cohort and in an independent roughly 370-donor cohort.

TCRdb shows the sequencer as Illumina HiSeq 1500. TCRdb reprocessing: public reads trimmed at Q25 with fastp, clones called with MiXCR, in-frame beta chains kept. Each CDR3 protein appears once, grouped with its most common genes and DNA. For this sample there are roughly 280,000 distinct CDR3 sequences; 9.1% appear just once. Jointly, the top ten make up over 12% of the sample. This clonotype came up many times. Its binding antigen is unknown. One base away there is no much larger clone; base qualities are not given. The CDR3 runs 15 amino acids, cysteine and phenylalanine included. The entry retains the CDR3 DNA only, 45 bases that are in frame from base 1. CDR1 and CDR2 (SGHTA, FQGNSA) derive from the germline V gene. Ends trimmed: V by 5 bases, J by 7 bases; bases unmatched to a gene: 10.

The sequence was obtained from a human donor in good health (CMV status not recorded). Some clones in this sample may be carry-over from other donors' samples. The chain joins TRBV7-2 to TRBJ2-7; 11 central bases correspond to TRBD2. Sequences were obtained from PBMCs. The encoded CDR3 is CASSRPGSGRAEQYF. The sequenced DNA is TGTGCCAGCAGCCGCCCTGGTAGCGGGAGGGCGGAGCAGTACTTC.